These 27 T cell receptor beta chains originate from one sample sequenced in a study of blood T cell repertoires in COVID-19. TCRdb keeps only in-frame clones here, not all; method: immunoSEQ multiplex PCR. The repertoire holds 150,000 to 200,000 clones, with 85% as singletons. Input material: peripheral blood. The receptors were sampled from a human donor with acute or convalescent COVID-19. The donor label of this sample is uncertain.

The chain joins TRBV28 to TRBJ1-4; 9 nucleotides match TRBD1. The CDR3 spans 13 residues. The germline V gene encodes CDR1 MDHEN and CDR2 SYDVKM. The ends lost 11 bases at V and 10 bases at J; junction bases unmatched: 11. In nucleotides, the CDR3 is TGTGCCGGGGCGGGACAGGGTATCCGAAAACTGTTTTTT. Its translation: CAGAGQGIRKLFF.

V and J are TRBV18 and TRBJ1-1, with 11 bases matching TRBD1. CDR1 KGHSH and CDR2 LQKENI come from the germline V gene. This CDR3 is built from 16 residues. V trimming: 4 bases; J trimming: 6 bases; junction bases outside the gene matches: 10. CDR3: CASSLWTGGNRAEAFF. CDR3 nucleotide sequence: TGTGCCAGCTCACTTTGGACAGGGGGCAACCGGGCTGAAGCTTTCTTT.

This chain uses TRBV3-1 (or the pseudogene TRBV3-2) with TRBJ1-1, with TRBD1 matching 9 bases. There are 17 residues in the CDR3. Germline V gene lookup returns CDR1 LGHDT and CDR2 YNNKEL (reference sequence). V was pared by 4 bases and J by 5 bases, with 14 bases of the junction left unmatched. The CDR3: CASSPVPGQGWETEAFF. CDR3 in DNA: TGTGCCAGCAGCCCGGTCCCGGGACAGGGTTGGGAAACTGAAGCTTTCTTT.

The J gene is TRBJ1-1, the V gene TRBV11-3; D not certain. The CDR3 length is 13 residues. Looked up from germline, CDR1 is SGHNT and CDR2 is YENEEA. Trimming stripped 1 base from V and 1 base from J, with 4 bases between. DNA for the CDR3: TGTGCCAGCAGCTTAGGCAGGAACACTGAAGCTTTCTTT. Its translation is CASSLGRNTEAFF.

In nucleotides, the CDR3 is TGTGCCAGCAGCTCAGCCGCGGGGGCGGCATCAGATACGCAGTATTTT. This encodes CASSSAAGAASDTQYF. The rearrangement uses TRBV5-4 and TRBJ2-3; weak D call: TRBD2 (7 bases). The V end lost 3 bases, the J end lost 4 bases, and 18 bases lay between the germline ends. The CDR3 loop spans 16 amino acids. The germline CDR1 and CDR2 sequences are SGHNT and YYREEE (reference sequence).

The J gene is TRBJ1-6, the V gene TRBV25-1; D is uncertain. The CDR3 has 14 amino acids. Germline CDR1 reads MGHDK; CDR2 reads SYGVNS. The V end was cut by 1 base, the J end by 7 bases, with 8 bases between. CDR3 sequence: CASSEFRLNSPLHF. The CDR3 coding sequence is TGTGCCAGCAGTGAATTCCGGTTGAATTCACCCCTCCACTTT.

The rearrangement uses TRBV5-4 and TRBJ1-6, with TRBD1 as a possible D gene (6 bases). V shed 0 bases and J shed 10 bases, with 8 bases lying between them. Germline V gene sequence: CDR1 SGHNT, CDR2 YYREEE (reference sequence). This CDR3 region has 13 residues. The CDR3 protein is CASSLDRESPLHF. CDR3 bases: TGTGCCAGCAGCTTGGACAGGGAATCACCCCTCCACTTT.

The genes are TRBV5-1 and TRBJ2-7; no clear D gene. The CDR3 loop spans 13 amino acids. The V gene lost 3 bases and the J gene lost 2 bases, with 9 bases spanning the gap. Germline CDR1 is SGHRS and CDR2 is YFSETQ. CDR3 in DNA: TGCGCCAGCAGCTCTAACCCCACCTACGAGCAGTACTTC. As protein: CASSSNPTYEQYF.

The V gene is TRBV5-3, the J gene TRBJ1-2; D is possibly TRBD1 (5 bases). TRBV5-3 qualifies as an ORF whose function is uncertain. The V gene lost 2 bases and the J gene lost 0 bases, with 17 bases spanning the gap. This CDR3 comprises 17 residues. The CDR3 region is CARSFAQAPQANYGYTF. CDR3 sequence (DNA): TGTGCCAGAAGCTTCGCACAGGCCCCCCAAGCTAACTATGGCTACACCTTC.

The V gene is TRBV5-1, the J gene TRBJ2-7; D is uncertain. Germline V lookup: CDR1 SGHRS, CDR2 YFSETQ. CDR3 length equals 13 residues. The germline V and J ends were trimmed by 4 bases and 2 bases, with 10 bases remaining between them. CDR3 in amino acids: CASSPGSTYEQYF. The DNA for the CDR3 is TGCGCCAGCAGCCCCGGGTCCACCTACGAGCAGTACTTC. The full variable domain, in which reference TRBV5-1 and TRBJ2-7 provide the parts outside the CDR3, is KAGVTQTPRYLIKTRGQQVTLSCSPISGHRSVSWYQQTPGQGLQFLFEYFSETQRNKGNFPGRFSGRQFSNSRSEMNVSTLELGDSALYLCASSPGSTYEQYFGPGTRLTVT.

This sequence joins TRBV7-9 and TRBJ1-3; 8 bases align to TRBD1. The CDR3 spans 15 residues. From germline, CDR1 is SEHNR and CDR2 FQNEAQ (reference sequence). V shed 5 bases, J shed 0 bases, and the junction held 3 bases outside the gene matches. In DNA, the CDR3 is TGTGCCAGCAGCGGACAGGGCCTCTCTGGAAACACCATATATTTT. This encodes CASSGQGLSGNTIYF.

The V call is TRBV12-5, the J call TRBJ2-1; 8 positions agree with TRBD2. The V segment lost 6 bases and the J segment 5 bases; nucleotides outside the gene matches: 6. In germline, CDR1 is LGHNT, CDR2 FRNRAP. The CDR3 consists of 14 residues. CDR3 sequence reads: CASGRSGANNEQFF. The CDR3 DNA is TGTGCTAGTGGGCGTAGCGGGGCCAACAATGAGCAGTTCTTC.

The gene calls are TRBV6-4 and TRBJ2-2; D uncertain. Germline CDR1 MRHNA, CDR2 SNTAGT. CDR3 size: 14 residues. V lost 3 bases and J lost 0, with 5 bases in between. The CDR3 region is CASSEQTNTGELFF. The CDR3 nucleotides read TGTGCCAGCAGTGAACAGACGAACACCGGGGAGCTGTTTTTT.

This rearrangement joins TRBV11-2 to TRBJ2-5; TRBD1 matches 11 bases. Losses at the gene ends were 4 bases for V and 5 bases for J; bases not matched to a gene: 0. CDR1 is SGHAT, CDR2 FQNNGV, per germline. The CDR3 runs to 13 residues. The CDR3 DNA reads TGTGCCAGCAGCTGGGACAGGGGGGAGACCCAGTACTTC. Translation: CASSWDRGETQYF.

This clone was recorded only once. Other DNA sequences in this sample translate to the same CDR3. The chain employs TRBV18 and TRBJ1-5; D is perhaps TRBD1 (6 bases). V lost 3 bases to trimming and J lost 1 base, with 7 bases between them. CDR3 length equals 14 residues. Germline-derived CDR1 and CDR2 are KGHSH and LQKENI. The CDR3 sequence is CASSPGTSNQPQHF. CDR3 bases: TGTGCCAGCTCACCCGGGACAAGCAATCAGCCCCAGCATTTT.

The V gene is TRBV4-3, the J gene TRBJ1-1; no firm D call. CDR3 length equals 15 residues. CDR1 is LGHNA and CDR2 is YSLEER in the germline V gene. V was shortened by 4 bases and J by 5 bases, with 17 bases between the two germline ends. For the CDR3, the DNA is TGCGCCAGCAGCCCAGGCGGGGAGGGAAGGACTGAAGCTTTCTTT. It encodes CASSPGGEGRTEAFF.

The V and J genes are TRBV7-8 and TRBJ1-2, with a weak D call TRBD1 (5 bases). The germline V gene has CDR1 SGHVS and CDR2 FQNEAQ. The V end lost 5 bases, the J end lost 2 bases, and 15 bases lay between the germline ends. The CDR3 totals 15 residues. The CDR3 DNA sequence: TGTGCCAGCAGCAAGGAGGGGAGGCGCAACTATGGCTACACCTTC. Its translation is CASSKEGRRNYGYTF. Supplemented by reference TRBV7-8 and TRBJ1-2, the full variable domain reads GAGVSQSPRYKVAKRGQDVALRCDPISGHVSLFWYQQALGQGPEFLTYFQNEAQLDKSGLPSDRFFAERPEGSVSTLKIQRTQQEDSAVYLCASSKEGRRNYGYTFGSGTRLTVV.

The chain has TRBV19 and TRBJ1-6; no clear D gene. V was shortened by 10 bases and J by 3 bases, with 16 bases between the two germline ends. Germline CDR1 LNHDA, CDR2 SQIVND (reference sequence). The CDR3 spans 15 residues. CDR3 bases: TGTGCCACCAGCTTGGCAGGTGTCTATAATTCACCCCTCCACTTT. Amino acid sequence: CATSLAGVYNSPLHF.

The rearrangement links TRBV11-3 to TRBJ1-1; TRBD1 matches at 7 bases. The CDR3 has 13 amino acids. V trimming: 5 bases; J trimming: 5 bases; junction bases outside the gene matches: 5. Germline V gene data show CDR1 as SGHNT and CDR2 as YENEEA. The CDR3 sequence: CASSNRGITEAFF. The CDR3 DNA is TGTGCCAGCAGCAACAGGGGAATAACTGAAGCTTTCTTT.

The rearrangement uses TRBV4-2 and TRBJ1-2, with D uncertain. Germline values: CDR1 LGHNA, CDR2 YNFKEQ. This CDR3 has 14 amino acids. Trimming cost V 0 bases and J 2 bases, with 7 bases left between them. The CDR3 nucleotides are TGTGCCAGCAGCCAAGACAGGCAGAACTATGGCTACACCTTC. Protein: CASSQDRQNYGYTF.

The J gene is TRBJ2-3, the V gene TRBV7-2, with unresolved D. The CDR3 is 14 residues long. V was pared by 4 bases and J by 2 bases, with 10 bases between. Germline lookup yields CDR1 SGHTA and CDR2 FQGNSA. The CDR3 reads CASSSVGFTDTQYF. The DNA of the CDR3 is TGTGCCAGCAGCTCCGTCGGGTTCACAGATACGCAGTATTTT. The full variable domain, with the rest looked up from reference TRBV7-2 and TRBJ2-3, is GAGVSQSPSNKVTEKGKDVELRCDPISGHTALYWYRQSLGQGLEFLIYFQGNSAPDKSGLPSDRFSAERTGGSVSTLTIQRTQQEDSAVYLCASSSVGFTDTQYFGPGTRLTVL.

As for this clone: Lacking the conserved final phenylalanine or tryptophan, this CDR3 likely reflects a read error. Because the CDR3's place on the DNA is in doubt, the DNA is left out and the CDR3 is given as listed by TCRdb. This rearrangement joins TRBV5-4 to TRBJ1-1. The CDR3 sequence runs 13 residues, both termini included. The germline CDR1 and CDR2 sequences are SGHNT and YYREEE (reference sequence). CDR3 residues: CASSSEGRGGGLI.

This chain joins TRBV28 and TRBJ1-5, with D unresolved. Germline CDR1 reads MDHEN; CDR2 reads SYDVKM. This CDR3 comprises 13 residues. V gave up 6 bases and J gave up 7 bases, with 13 bases separating them. CDR3 coding DNA: TGTGCCAGCAGAGATCAAGGACTCCAGCCCCAGCATTTT. Protein sequence: CASRDQGLQPQHF.

CDR3 in amino acids: CASSTRQGLTEAFF. The CDR3 region has the DNA TGTGCCAGCAGCACCAGACAGGGACTCACTGAAGCTTTCTTT. The rearrangement links TRBV7-8 to TRBJ1-1; 7 bases line up with TRBD1. CDR3 length: 14 amino acids. Germline V CDR1 and CDR2: SGHVS, FQNEAQ. Unmatched junction bases numbered 7, after V lost 5 bases and J lost 4 bases.

The gene calls are TRBV18 and TRBJ2-7, with D possibly matching TRBD1 (6 bases). CDR1 and CDR2 from the germline V gene are KGHSH and LQKENI. The CDR3 is made up of 14 amino acids. The V gene lost 3 bases and the J gene lost 1 base, with 10 bases spanning the gap. The CDR3: CASSPRQESYEQYF. CDR3 in DNA: TGTGCCAGCTCACCGAGACAGGAGTCCTACGAGCAGTACTTC.

The chain uses TRBV30 and TRBJ2-6; 7 nucleotides agree with TRBD1. V was clipped by 2 bases and J by 1 base; unmatched bases: 2. The length of the CDR3 is 15 residues. CDR1 is GTSNPN and CDR2 is SVGIG in the germline V gene (reference sequence). CDR3 bases: TGTGCCTGGAGTAGGGGGCTTTCTGGGGCCAACGTCCTGACTTTC. It codes for CAWSRGLSGANVLTF.

The gene calls are TRBV15 and TRBJ2-4; D is perhaps TRBD1 (5 bases). Per germline, CDR1 LNHNV and CDR2 YYDKDF (reference sequence). The germline V and J ends were trimmed by 3 bases and 0 bases, with 12 bases remaining between them. The CDR3 has 16 residues. CDR3: CATSSPLGEAKNIQYF. CDR3 in DNA: TGTGCCACCAGCAGTCCTTTAGGGGAAGCCAAAAACATTCAGTACTTC.